The 32 T cell receptor beta chains below come from one sample, sequenced in a study of blood T cell repertoires in COVID-19. Clones were sequenced by immunoSEQ multiplex PCR, and TCRdb holds only the in-frame ones, with some missing. This sample carries under 200,000 clones, 84% of them seen once, and the ten largest clones take less than 15%. The sequenced material came from peripheral blood. These receptors all stem from a man aged 18 to 30 with active or convalescent COVID-19.

V gene TRBV7-9 combines with J gene TRBJ1-6; 7 nucleotides agree with TRBD1. CDR1 is SEHNR, CDR2 FQNEAQ, per germline (reference sequence). Trimming removed 5 bases from V and 3 bases from J; junction bases left unmatched: 4. CDR3 length: 15 residues. The CDR3 DNA reads TGTGCCAGCAGCGCCCGGGACAGCTATAATTCACCCCTCCACTTT. It codes for CASSARDSYNSPLHF.

As regards this clone: Within the sample, other DNA sequences also encode this same CDR3. The chain joins TRBV28 to TRBJ1-1; TRBD1 might be the D (5 bases). The V end lost 0 bases, the J end lost 2 bases, and 7 bases lay between the germline ends. The CDR3 covers 14 residues. CDR1 is MDHEN, CDR2 SYDVKM, per germline. The CDR3 protein is CASSLWTVNTEAFF. The CDR3 DNA reads as TGTGCCAGCAGTTTATGGACAGTTAACACTGAAGCTTTCTTT. Full variable domain (remainder filled in from reference TRBV28 and TRBJ1-1): DVKVTQSSRYLVKRTGEKVFLECVQDMDHENMFWYRQDPGLGLRLIYFSYDVKMKEKGDIPEGYSVSREKKERFSLILESASTNQTSMYLCASSLWTVNTEAFFGQGTRLTVV.

The chain recombines TRBV7-8 with TRBJ2-5, with D perhaps TRBD1 (6 bases). Deletions cut 5 bases from V and 3 bases from J, with 10 bases between. Germline V gene sequence: CDR1 SGHVS, CDR2 FQNEAQ. The CDR3 extends over 13 amino acids. CDR3 DNA sequence: TGTGCCAGCAGCCGCGGACAGAAAGAGACCCAGTACTTC. It encodes CASSRGQKETQYF.

This clone was found once. The V and J genes are TRBV7-2 and TRBJ2-3, with 9 bases lining up with TRBD2. V lost 4 bases to trimming and J lost 6 bases; unmatched junction nucleotides: 20. The CDR3 sequence is 19 residues long. The germline V gene encodes CDR1 SGHTA and CDR2 FQGNSA. This CDR3 is CASSSKMGLAFGGFDTQYF. CDR3 sequence (DNA): TGTGCCAGCAGCTCGAAAATGGGACTAGCTTTTGGTGGGTTCGATACGCAGTATTTT.

This chain connects TRBV5-4 to TRBJ2-7; 7 nucleotides agree with TRBD2. The V gene end was trimmed by 4 bases and the J gene end by 3 bases; junction bases not matched to a gene: 10. The CDR3 is 15 amino acids. CDR1 and CDR2 (germline): SGHNT, YYREEE (reference sequence). For the CDR3, the DNA is TGTGCCAGCAGCCCCTGGTGGGGGGGGAACTACGAGCAGTACTTC. Residues: CASSPWWGGNYEQYF.

CDR3 in amino acids: CASSPGRQGFGYTF. The CDR3 DNA follows: TGTGCCAGCAGCCCAGGGCGTCAGGGGTTTGGCTACACCTTC. This chain connects TRBV3-1 (or the pseudogene TRBV3-2) to TRBJ1-2; TRBD1 is a possible D gene (6 bases). Germline-derived CDR1 and CDR2 are LGHDT and YNNKEL (reference sequence). V lost 4 bases, J lost 7 bases, and 16 bases lay in between. The CDR3 loop spans 14 amino acids.

A note on this clone: The junction does not match germline at one end; this may be a read error. DNA of the CDR3: TGTGCTAGCAGGGATCTAGCGGGACGATACCCCTCCTACGAGCAGTACTTC. It codes for CASRDLAGRYPSYEQYF. The genes are TRBV7-7 and TRBJ2-7; 9 nucleotides line up with TRBD2. The CDR3 totals 17 residues. Germline CDR1 SSHAT, CDR2 FNYEAQ (reference sequence).

This clone was recorded many times. The chain combines TRBV5-6 with TRBJ2-3, with D unresolved. The V gene's germline CDR1 is SGHDT and CDR2 YYEEEE. The CDR3 has 14 residues. Trimming took off 4 bases at V and 6 bases at J, with 15 bases between the two ends. CDR3 nucleotides: TGTGCCAGCAGCCCACGAGGATTTTGGGATACGCAGTATTTT. It translates to CASSPRGFWDTQYF. Drawing the rest from reference TRBV5-6 and TRBJ2-3, the complete variable domain is DAGVTQSPTHLIKTRGQQVTLRCSPKSGHDTVSWYQQALGQGPQFIFQYYEEEERQRGNFPDRFSGHQFPNYSSELNVNALLLGDSALYLCASSPRGFWDTQYFGPGTRLTVL.

J is TRBJ1-5 and V is TRBV28; 7 bases are shared with TRBD1. The CDR3 is made up of 15 amino acids. CDR1 is MDHEN, CDR2 SYDVKM, per germline. Unmatched junction bases numbered 12, after V lost 6 bases and J lost 7 bases. DNA of the CDR3: TGTGCCAGCAGCGAGATAACAGGGGCAAAGCAGCCCCAGCATTTT. Protein sequence: CASSEITGAKQPQHF.

CDR3 in amino acids: CASSSSGQAVHEQFF. The CDR3 DNA sequence: TGTGCCAGCAGCTCCTCAGGACAGGCGGTGCATGAGCAGTTCTTC. This sequence joins TRBV7-9 and TRBJ2-1; 7 bases fit TRBD1. This CDR3 is 15 amino acids long. Germline CDR1 SEHNR, CDR2 FQNEAQ (reference sequence). J gave up 8 bases and V 4 bases, and 11 bases lay outside the gene matches.

This clone came up a few times. V usage is TRBV28 and J usage is TRBJ1-6, with D uncertain. The CDR3 has 12 residues. V was trimmed by 6 bases and J by 7 bases, leaving 7 bases between them. Germline CDR1 reads MDHEN; CDR2 reads SYDVKM. The CDR3 is CASRSLNSPLHF. Here the CDR3 DNA reads TGTGCCAGCAGATCCTTAAATTCACCCCTCCACTTT.

The chain carries TRBV3-1 (or the pseudogene TRBV3-2) and TRBJ1-6, with a weak D call TRBD1 (6 bases). V was pared by 5 bases and J by 14 bases, with 16 bases between. The germline V gene encodes CDR1 LGHDT and CDR2 YNNKEL (reference sequence). This CDR3 has 13 amino acids. CDR3: CASSDTGLASLHF. As DNA, the CDR3 is TGTGCCAGCAGCGACACAGGGCTCGCATCCCTCCACTTT.

The J gene is TRBJ2-1, the V gene TRBV4-1, with TRBD2 matching over 11 bases. The CDR3 runs 20 residues. Germline V gene sequence: CDR1 MGHRA, CDR2 YSYEKL. V dropped 2 bases and J dropped 2; count of bases not matched to a gene: 14. CDR3 in DNA: TGCGCCAGCAGCCAAAGACTAGCGGGGAAACTCGACTTTACCTACAATGAGCAGTTCTTC. It yields the protein CASSQRLAGKLDFTYNEQFF.

This chain connects TRBV6-5 to TRBJ2-2, with D maybe TRBD1 (6 bases). CDR3 length equals 15 residues. V lost 6 bases to trimming and J lost 4 bases, with 15 bases between them. Germline lookup yields CDR1 MNHEY and CDR2 SVGAGI. The chain's CDR3 is CASSQGHQRTGELFF. CDR3 DNA sequence: TGTGCCAGCAGCCAGGGACACCAGCGCACCGGGGAGCTGTTTTTT.

This clone was counted a single time. The chain combines TRBV7-3 with TRBJ2-5, with D unresolved. This CDR3 region has 13 residues. V was cut by 4 bases and J by 0 bases, with 6 bases left in between. CDR1 SGHTA and CDR2 FQGTGA come from the germline V gene. The CDR3 sequence is CASSSQYQETQYF. As DNA, the CDR3 is TGTGCCAGCAGCTCACAGTACCAAGAGACCCAGTACTTC.

This clone has only one observation. This rearrangement joins TRBV19 to TRBJ1-1, with TRBD1 matching 7 bases. This CDR3 is 16 amino acids long. Germline V gene sequence: CDR1 LNHDA, CDR2 SQIVND (reference sequence). The J segment lost 1 base and the V segment lost 10 bases, leaving 15 bases of the junction unmatched. CDR3 amino acids: CATKSETGLANTEAFF. CDR3 in DNA: TGTGCCACCAAGTCCGAGACAGGGCTGGCGAACACTGAAGCTTTCTTT.

V gene TRBV10-1 combines with J gene TRBJ2-7; TRBD2 matches at 8 bases. CDR3 size: 17 residues. V lost 0 bases, J lost 0 bases, and 7 bases stayed unmatched. CDR1 and CDR2 from the germline V gene are WNHNN and SYGVQD (reference sequence). CDR3 sequence reads: CASSESKYGGASYEQYF. The CDR3 coding sequence is TGCGCCAGCAGTGAGTCGAAATACGGGGGGGCCTCCTACGAGCAGTACTTC.

This clone was seen a few times. The chain links TRBV12-3 or TRBV12-4 to TRBJ1-1; D remains ambiguous. Deletions cut 7 bases from V and 4 bases from J, with 13 bases between. CDR3 length: 13 residues. CDR3 loop: CASTHRSGTEAFF. In DNA, the CDR3 is TGTGCCAGCACCCACCGCTCGGGCACTGAAGCTTTCTTT.

This clone has only a few counts. At one of its ends the junction is not consistent with the germline gene, which may arise from a read error. This chain uses TRBV23-1 with TRBJ1-4, with 7 bases aligning to TRBD1. TRBV23-1 is noted as an ORF with a role that remains uncertain. CDR3 length: 11 amino acids. Here the CDR3 DNA reads TGCGCCAGCAGTCAATCGGTGGGACAGACTTTT. Its translation is CASSQSVGQTF.

About this clone itself: This may be a read error: a much more frequent sequence differs by one nucleotide. The V call is TRBV2, the J call TRBJ2-1, with D unresolved. There are 13 residues in the CDR3. The germline V gene has CDR1 SNHLY and CDR2 FYNNEI. CDR3 bases: TGTACCAGCAGTGGAGAGCAGGACAATGAGCAGTTCTTC. Translated: CTSSGEQDNEQFF.

The V and J genes are TRBV6-5 and TRBJ1-5; no clear D gene. CDR3 length: 14 amino acids. In germline, CDR1 is MNHEY, CDR2 SVGAGI. V was pared by 7 bases and J by 1 base, with 11 bases between. Here the CDR3 reads CASTVSGSNQPQHF. The CDR3 DNA follows: TGTGCCAGCACGGTCAGCGGGAGCAATCAGCCCCAGCATTTT.

The rearrangement uses TRBV3-1 (or the pseudogene TRBV3-2) and TRBJ2-1; D is ambiguous. Germline V gene sequence: CDR1 LGHDT, CDR2 YNNKEL (reference sequence). CDR3 length equals 14 residues. Trimming removed 0 bases from V and 6 bases from J, with 9 bases in between. In DNA form, the CDR3 reads TGTGCCAGCAGCCAAGATTTAGCAATCAATGAGCAGTTCTTC. Translated, it gives CASSQDLAINEQFF.

The chain joins TRBV24-1 to TRBJ2-1, with 13 bases aligning to TRBD2. Trimming at V came to 1 base and at J to 5 bases, leaving 10 bases not matched to a gene. Germline CDR1 and CDR2: KGHDR and SFDVKD. The CDR3 has 19 amino acids. CDR3 sequence (DNA): TGTGCCACCAGTGATTTAGGACTAGCGGGAGTCAGGTGGGACAATGAGCAGTTCTTC. This translates into CATSDLGLAGVRWDNEQFF.

The V and J genes are TRBV10-3 and TRBJ1-1; the D gene is possibly TRBD1 (5 bases). CDR1 is ENHRY, CDR2 SYGVKD, per germline. This CDR3 is 13 amino acids long. V lost 4 bases, J lost 2 bases, and 8 bases lay in between. The DNA for the CDR3 is TGTGCCATCAGTGGTGACAGCAACACTGAAGCTTTCTTT. Protein sequence: CAISGDSNTEAFF.

The chain carries TRBV3-1 (or the pseudogene TRBV3-2) and TRBJ2-1; weak D call: TRBD2 (6 bases). V was shortened by 0 bases and J by 8 bases, with 20 bases between the two germline ends. Germline V CDR1 and CDR2: LGHDT, YNNKEL (reference sequence). This CDR3 has 17 amino acids. CDR3 residues: CASSQEFLASLGDEQFF. CDR3 nucleotides: TGTGCCAGCAGCCAAGAGTTTCTAGCGAGTTTAGGCGATGAGCAGTTCTTC.

The CDR3 DNA follows: TGTGCCAGCAGCTCGGAACAGAGCCTGAACACTGAAGCTTTCTTT. Translating it yields CASSSEQSLNTEAFF. This chain joins TRBV7-8 and TRBJ1-1; D is undetermined. Trimming cost V 4 bases and J 0 bases, with 12 bases left between them. The germline V gene has CDR1 SGHVS and CDR2 FQNEAQ. The CDR3 contains 15 residues.

The chain joins TRBV30 to TRBJ1-1; D is ambiguous. V lost 5 bases and J lost 0, with 4 bases in between. CDR1 GTSNPN and CDR2 SVGIG come from the germline V gene (reference sequence). The CDR3 sequence is 11 residues long. The CDR3 is CAWSMNTEAFF. DNA of the CDR3: TGTGCCTGGTCCATGAACACTGAAGCTTTCTTT.

V and J are TRBV6-1 and TRBJ1-1; 8 bases line up with TRBD1. The CDR3 totals 15 residues. In germline, CDR1 is MNHNS, CDR2 SASEGT. After removal of 0 bases from V and 10 bases from J, the junction contained 10 bases not matched to a gene. DNA of the CDR3: TGTGCCAGCAGTGAAGCCGGACAGGGAACCATTGGAGCTTTCTTT. It is translated as CASSEAGQGTIGAFF.

This clone has only one observation. The chain uses TRBV19 and TRBJ1-1; D not certain. The CDR3 runs to 13 residues. Trimming removed 3 bases from V and 2 bases from J, with 7 bases in between. Germline V gene sequence: CDR1 LNHDA, CDR2 SQIVND (reference sequence). DNA of the CDR3: TGTGCCAGTAGTATCCGACACAACACTGAAGCTTTCTTT. This translates into CASSIRHNTEAFF.

The chain is built from TRBV12-3 or TRBV12-4 and TRBJ1-2; D ambiguous. The V and J ends lost 6 bases and 2 bases respectively, with 10 bases between them. This CDR3 is 13 amino acids long. The CDR3 reads CASSLRGNYGYTF. CDR3 nucleotides: TGTGCCAGCAGCCTTAGAGGGAACTATGGCTACACCTTC.

The chain joins TRBV15 to TRBJ1-2; D unresolved. V lost 0 bases to trimming and J lost 5 bases, with 16 bases between them. Germline CDR1 is LNHNV and CDR2 is YYDKDF (reference sequence). The CDR3 is 16 residues long. DNA of the CDR3: TGTGCCACCAGCAGAGATCATCCGACAACGACATATGGCTACACCTTC. This codes for CATSRDHPTTTYGYTF.

This clone was observed at least ten times. The rearrangement joins TRBV10-3 to TRBJ2-2, with D tentatively TRBD1 (6 bases). The CDR3 runs 16 residues. The germline CDR1 and CDR2 sequences are ENHRY and SYGVKD. Trimming took 6 bases from V and 1 from J, leaving 15 bases between them. Here the CDR3 reads CAIREGQRGNTGELFF. In DNA, the CDR3 is TGTGCCATCAGAGAAGGACAGAGAGGGAACACCGGGGAGCTGTTTTTT.